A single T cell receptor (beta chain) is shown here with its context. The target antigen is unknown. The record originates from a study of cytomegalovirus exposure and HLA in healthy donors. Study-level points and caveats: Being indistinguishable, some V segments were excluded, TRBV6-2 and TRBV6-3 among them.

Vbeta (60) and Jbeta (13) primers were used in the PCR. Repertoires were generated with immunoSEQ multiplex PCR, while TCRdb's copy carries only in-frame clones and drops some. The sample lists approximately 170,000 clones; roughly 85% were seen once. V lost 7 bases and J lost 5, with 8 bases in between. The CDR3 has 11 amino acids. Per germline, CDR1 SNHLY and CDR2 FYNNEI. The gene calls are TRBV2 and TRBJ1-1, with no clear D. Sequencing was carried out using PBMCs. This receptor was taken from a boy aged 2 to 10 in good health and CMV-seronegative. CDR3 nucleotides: TGTGCCAGCAATTATAATACTGAAGCTTTCTTT. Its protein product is CASNYNTEAFF.